This TCR beta chain was captured by sequencing in a study of CD8+ T cells in alopecia areata. This clone was found once. The sequencing template was cDNA reverse transcribed from extracted RNA. TCRdb's copy holds only in-frame clones and misses some; the assay was immunoSEQ multiplex PCR. Found here are roughly 150,000 clones, 87% of them singletons; the top ten hold roughly 15%. Germline lookup yields CDR1 SGHAT and CDR2 FQNNGV. CDR3 length: 17 amino acids. The junction had 11 bases not matched to a gene; V was cut back by 5 bases and J by 2 bases. This chain uses TRBV11-2 with TRBJ2-1; 8 bases are a match to TRBD2. The material sequenced was CD8+ T cells sorted from blood, taken at week 0. This clonotype originated in a human donor with alopecia areata. CDR3 bases: TGTGCCAGCAGCCTAACTTTTCTAGCGGGTCCCTACAATGAGCAGTTCTTC. Residues: CASSLTFLAGPYNEQFF. Based on the CDR3 plus reference TRBV11-2 and TRBJ2-1, the full variable domain is EAGVAQSPRYKIIEKRQSVAFWCNPISGHATLYWYQQILGQGPKLLIQFQNNGVVDDSQLPKDRFSAERLKGVDSTLKIQPAKLEDSAVYLCASSLTFLAGPYNEQFFGPGTRLTVL.